The 25 T cell receptor beta chains below were found in one sample sequenced in a study of blood T cells in healthy people across ages. A sample-barcoded 5' primer and a J-beta primer mix were used in a second PCR of about 7 to 12 cycles. Each CDR3 protein gets one entry after TCRdb re-called the 5' RACE reads with MiXCR. This table holds roughly 1.6 million distinct CDR3 sequences, about 35% found once. Sequencing was done on a sample of blood. These receptors all stem from a woman aged 25 to 39 in good health.

This clonotype was detected only a few times. The rearrangement links TRBV28 to TRBJ2-7, with TRBD2 matching 11 bases. Germline CDR1 and CDR2: MDHEN and SYDVKM. The CDR3 covers 17 residues. Trimming at V came to 5 bases and at J to 4 bases, leaving 13 bases not matched to a gene. The CDR3, as DNA: TGTGCCAGCAGTCCCATACCGCCGGGACTAGCGGCATACGAGCAGTACTTC. This translates into CASSPIPPGLAAYEQYF.

The rearrangement uses TRBV6-2 or TRBV6-3 and TRBJ1-2; possible D gene TRBD1, 5 bases. This CDR3 contains 15 residues. Trimming cost V 4 bases and J 5 bases, with 17 bases left between them. Germline assignment: CDR1 MNHEY and CDR2 SVGEGT. CDR3 sequence: CASSSPVRGSYGYTF. CDR3 nucleotides: TGTGCCAGCAGTTCCCCGGTTCGGGGGTCGTATGGCTACACCTTC.

This clonotype has only a few counts. The chain is built from TRBV20-1 and TRBJ1-5; D perhaps matches TRBD1 (5 bases). This CDR3 region has 17 residues. V lost 3 bases and J lost 2, with 20 bases in between. Germline loops: CDR1 DFQATT, CDR2 SNEGSKA (reference sequence). CDR3 coding DNA: TGCAGTGCTAGGAAAGAACTGGGACTTGAGGGCAATCAGCCCCAGCATTTT. Translation gives CSARKELGLEGNQPQHF.

The chain joins TRBV2 to TRBJ2-3; D gene uncertain. In germline, CDR1 is SNHLY, CDR2 FYNNEI. The V end lost 6 bases, the J end lost 1 base, and 11 bases lay between the germline ends. The length of the CDR3 is 14 residues. CDR3 sequence: CASRVTAGTDTQYF. DNA of the CDR3: TGTGCCAGCAGGGTCACAGCAGGCACAGATACGCAGTATTTT.

There are a few counts of this clonotype. The chain carries TRBV20-1 and TRBJ1-2; D is undetermined. This CDR3 is 11 amino acids long. Germline V gene sequence: CDR1 DFQATT, CDR2 SNEGSKA (reference sequence). The V gene lost 6 bases and the J gene lost 5 bases, with 10 bases spanning the gap. CDR3 nucleotide sequence: TGCAGTGCATTTTGGGATTATGGCTACACCTTC. As protein: CSAFWDYGYTF.

The genes are TRBV10-3 and TRBJ2-7, with D perhaps matching TRBD1 (6 bases). V gave up 11 bases and J gave up 2 bases, with 19 bases separating them. This CDR3 has 14 amino acids. Germline V gene data show CDR1 as ENHRY and CDR2 as SYGVKD. CDR3 loop: CAVHSGTSTYEQYF. CDR3 nucleotide sequence: TGTGCCGTCCATTCCGGGACAAGTACCTACGAGCAGTACTTC.

CDR3 DNA: TGTGCCAGTAGTATAAACCCCCGGACAGGGAAGTTTAGCGGGACCTACAATGAGCAGTTCTTC. Its translation: CASSINPRTGKFSGTYNEQFF. V usage is TRBV19 and J usage is TRBJ2-1, with D perhaps being TRBD1 or TRBD2 (8 bases each). CDR1 and CDR2 from the germline V gene are LNHDA and SQIVND (reference sequence). The CDR3 loop spans 21 amino acids. Deletions cut 2 bases from V and 2 bases from J, with 28 bases between. Based on the CDR3 plus reference TRBV19 and TRBJ2-1, the full variable domain is DGGITQSPKYLFRKEGQNVTLSCEQNLNHDAMYWYRQDPGQGLRLIYYSQIVNDFQKGDIAEGYSVSREKKESFPLTVTSAQKNPTAFYLCASSINPRTGKFSGTYNEQFFGPGTRLTVL.

This clonotype was seen a few times. V and J are TRBV9 and TRBJ2-3; D is ambiguous. Germline CDR1 is SGDLS and CDR2 is YYNGEE. Between the trimmed V and J ends, which lost 0 bases and 2 bases, there was a span of 4 bases. CDR3 length: 13 amino acids. This CDR3 is CASSVDITDTQYF. DNA for the CDR3: TGTGCCAGCAGCGTAGATATCACAGATACGCAGTATTTT.

J is TRBJ2-5 and V is TRBV28; D is perhaps TRBD2 (7 bases). Germline loops: CDR1 MDHEN, CDR2 SYDVKM. The germline V and J ends were trimmed by 4 bases and 5 bases, with 23 bases remaining between them. The CDR3 loop spans 17 amino acids. CDR3 DNA sequence: TGTGCCAGCAGTTCCCCGTGGGGGCGGGGGAATAAGGAGACCCAGTACTTC. It specifies CASSSPWGRGNKETQYF.

This clonotype was picked up a small number of times. V and J are TRBV7-2 and TRBJ2-6, with unresolved D. V lost 5 bases to trimming and J lost 2 bases, with 19 bases between them. CDR1 and CDR2 from the germline V gene are SGHTA and FQGNSA. This CDR3 is 18 amino acids long. CDR3 sequence (DNA): TGTGCCAGCAGCCAAGACACTCTTAGAGCCCCTGGGGCCAACGTCCTGACTTTC. Encoded protein: CASSQDTLRAPGANVLTF. The full variable domain, rest sourced from reference TRBV7-2 and TRBJ2-6, is GAGVSQSPSNKVTEKGKDVELRCDPISGHTALYWYRQSLGQGLEFLIYFQGNSAPDKSGLPSDRFSAERTGGSVSTLTIQRTQQEDSAVYLCASSQDTLRAPGANVLTFGAGSRLTVL.

This chain links TRBV9 with TRBJ1-6; D gene ambiguous. The germline V and J ends were trimmed by 1 base and 9 bases, with 14 bases remaining between them. Germline assignment: CDR1 SGDLS and CDR2 YYNGEE. The CDR3 loop spans 15 amino acids. The CDR3 coding sequence is TGTGCCAGCAGCGTAAACCCCCTCTTTGGTTCACCCCTCCACTTT. Encoded protein: CASSVNPLFGSPLHF.

This clonotype was counted ten times or more. The V and J genes are TRBV5-1 and TRBJ2-3; 10 bases fit TRBD2. The germline V gene encodes CDR1 SGHRS and CDR2 YFSETQ. This CDR3 region has 16 residues. The ends lost 0 bases at V and 2 bases at J; junction bases unmatched: 3. CDR3 in amino acids: CASSLETSGFTDTQYF. For the CDR3, the DNA is TGCGCCAGCAGCTTGGAGACTAGCGGGTTCACAGATACGCAGTATTTT.

This clonotype was recorded many times. V and J are TRBV10-3 and TRBJ2-1; D remains ambiguous. This CDR3 has 14 residues. Germline V CDR1 and CDR2: ENHRY, SYGVKD. Trimming removed 5 bases at V and 5 bases at J, with 13 bases between. The CDR3 reads CAISPRLENNEQFF. CDR3 nucleotides: TGTGCCATCAGTCCGCGGCTCGAGAACAATGAGCAGTTCTTC.

This chain joins TRBV7-9 and TRBJ1-2; D remains unclear. The germline gives CDR1 SEHNR, CDR2 FQNEAQ (reference sequence). This CDR3 spans 13 amino acids. Trimming left V 3 bases short and J 4 bases short, with 9 bases between. The CDR3 is CASSFRAGYGYTF. Written as DNA, the CDR3 is TGTGCCAGCAGCTTTCGGGCGGGCTATGGCTACACCTTC.

The chain couples TRBV6-5 to TRBJ1-1; D might be TRBD1 (5 bases). The V end was cut by 7 bases, the J end by 1 base, with 10 bases between. Germline CDR1 reads MNHEY; CDR2 reads SVGAGI. The CDR3 is 13 amino acids. The DNA for the CDR3 is TGTGCCAGCATGCGGCAGGGGAACACTGAAGCTTTCTTT. Translated: CASMRQGNTEAFF.

This clonotype was counted a few times. V gene TRBV20-1 combines with J gene TRBJ2-3, with D possibly matching TRBD2 (5 bases). CDR3 length: 14 amino acids. V was cut by 4 bases and J by 5 bases, with 16 bases left in between. Germline V gives CDR1 DFQATT, CDR2 SNEGSKA (reference sequence). For the CDR3, the DNA is TGCAGTGCTACCCAAGTGGGAGTCGGAGATACGCAGTATTTT. Protein product: CSATQVGVGDTQYF.

Only a few counts were recorded for this clonotype. CDR3 protein: CASTPGGGPETQYF. CDR3 DNA: TGTGCCAGCACACCGGGCGGTGGCCCGGAGACCCAGTACTTC. The chain has TRBV6-2 or TRBV6-3 and TRBJ2-5; D is ambiguous. The V gene lost 7 bases and the J gene lost 5 bases, with 17 bases spanning the gap. This CDR3 region has 14 residues. The germline CDR1 and CDR2 sequences are MNHEY and SVGEGT.

This chain joins TRBV6-6 and TRBJ2-5, with 9 bases aligning to TRBD2. Germline V gene data show CDR1 as MNHNY and CDR2 as SVGAGI (reference sequence). This CDR3 is built from 14 residues. Trimming removed 5 bases from V and 7 bases from J; junction bases left unmatched: 8. In DNA, the CDR3 is TGTGCCAGCAGTCATATTCGTAGCGGGGGGACCCAGTACTTC. Encoded protein: CASSHIRSGGTQYF.

This clonotype has a count of ten or more. This chain links TRBV29-1 with TRBJ2-7, with TRBD1 matching 7 bases. Unmatched junction bases numbered 10, after V lost 6 bases and J lost 2 bases. The CDR3 covers 14 residues. CDR1 and CDR2 (germline): SQVTM, ANQGSEA. The CDR3 sequence is CSVGVDRATYEQYF. CDR3 DNA: TGCAGCGTCGGAGTTGACAGGGCGACCTACGAGCAGTACTTC.

This clonotype was counted between two and nine times. This chain connects TRBV4-1 to TRBJ2-1, with 7 positions matching TRBD2. Trimming removed 3 bases from V and 7 bases from J; junction bases left unmatched: 15. Germline V lookup: CDR1 MGHRA, CDR2 YSYEKL. The CDR3 covers 17 residues. The CDR3 region has the DNA TGCGCCAGCAGCCATCAAACCACTAGCGAGAGGGCTAATGAGCAGTTCTTC. Its translation: CASSHQTTSERANEQFF.

As regards this clonotype: Just one base apart from a much larger clone, this may be a read error. The V call is TRBV15, the J call TRBJ1-5; maybe TRBD1 (6 bases). CDR3 size: 15 residues. Looked up from germline, CDR1 is LNHNV and CDR2 is YYDKDF (reference sequence). CDR3 in amino acids: CATSRYRVVGQSQHF. The CDR3 region has the DNA TGTGCCACCAGCAGATACAGGGTAGTTGGTCAGTCCCAGCATTTT. The full variable domain, its missing parts supplied by reference TRBV15 and TRBJ1-5, is DAMVIQNPRYQVTQFGKPVTLSCSQTLNHNVMYWYQQKSSQAPKLLFHYYDKDFNNEADTPDNFQSRRPNTSFCFLDIRSPGLGDTAMYLCATSRYRVVGQSQHFGDGTRLSIL.

Written as DNA, the CDR3 is TGCAGTGCTATGGATAGCGGGGGCGAAGAGACCCAGTACTTC. This codes for CSAMDSGGEETQYF. V usage is TRBV20-1 and J usage is TRBJ2-5; 9 bases are shared with TRBD2. The CDR3 consists of 14 residues. Germline CDR1 DFQATT, CDR2 SNEGSKA (reference sequence). V dropped 4 bases and J dropped 3; count of bases not matched to a gene: 6.

This sequence joins TRBV7-2 and TRBJ2-2, with 8 bases fitting TRBD2. The V gene's germline CDR1 is SGHTA and CDR2 FQGNSA. There are 17 residues in the CDR3. V was clipped by 1 base and J by 4 bases; unmatched bases: 8. The CDR3 protein is CASSLVLAGPPTGELFF. For the CDR3, the DNA is TGTGCCAGCAGCTTAGTATTAGCGGGACCCCCCACCGGGGAGCTGTTTTTT.

The sample holds a few counts of this clonotype. J is TRBJ2-1 and V is TRBV5-1; 8 bases are a match to TRBD2. Germline trimming cut 2 bases from V and 8 bases from J; bases unmatched to any gene: 12. The germline CDR1 and CDR2 sequences are SGHRS and YFSETQ. The CDR3 is made up of 16 amino acids. The CDR3 DNA is TGCGCCAGCAGCTTCTTTGCGGGAGGAGCATCGGATGAGCAGTTCTTC. This gives the protein CASSFFAGGASDEQFF. The whole variable domain, filled in from reference TRBV5-1 and TRBJ2-1, reads KAGVTQTPRYLIKTRGQQVTLSCSPISGHRSVSWYQQTPGQGLQFLFEYFSETQRNKGNFPGRFSGRQFSNSRSEMNVSTLELGDSALYLCASSFFAGGASDEQFFGPGTRLTVL.

This clonotype was counted only a few times. This chain links TRBV7-2 with TRBJ1-4; no definite D call. The CDR3 has 15 amino acids. V was cut by 5 bases and J by 3 bases, with 13 bases left in between. The V gene's germline CDR1 is SGHTA and CDR2 FQGNSA. The CDR3 region is CASSPGRFPNEKLFF. CDR3 DNA: TGTGCCAGCAGCCCAGGACGGTTCCCTAATGAAAAACTGTTTTTT.